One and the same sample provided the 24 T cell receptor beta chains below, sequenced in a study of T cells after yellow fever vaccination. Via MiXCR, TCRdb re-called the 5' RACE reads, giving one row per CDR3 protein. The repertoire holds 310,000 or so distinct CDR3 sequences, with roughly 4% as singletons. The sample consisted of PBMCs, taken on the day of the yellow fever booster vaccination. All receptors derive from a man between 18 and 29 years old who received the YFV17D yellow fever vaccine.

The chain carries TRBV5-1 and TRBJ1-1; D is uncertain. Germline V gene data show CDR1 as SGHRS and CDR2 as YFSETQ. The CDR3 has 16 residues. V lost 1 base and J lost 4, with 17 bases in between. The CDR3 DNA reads TGCGCCAGCAGCTTGCACAGTAATAGAATCGGCACTGAAGCTTTCTTT. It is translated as CASSLHSNRIGTEAFF.

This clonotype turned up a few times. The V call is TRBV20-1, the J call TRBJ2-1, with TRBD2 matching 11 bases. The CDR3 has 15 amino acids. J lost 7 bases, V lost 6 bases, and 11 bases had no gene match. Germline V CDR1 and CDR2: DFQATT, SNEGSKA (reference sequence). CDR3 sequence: CSARVSGGAGNEQFF. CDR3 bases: TGCAGTGCGAGGGTTAGCGGGGGGGCTGGTAATGAGCAGTTCTTC.

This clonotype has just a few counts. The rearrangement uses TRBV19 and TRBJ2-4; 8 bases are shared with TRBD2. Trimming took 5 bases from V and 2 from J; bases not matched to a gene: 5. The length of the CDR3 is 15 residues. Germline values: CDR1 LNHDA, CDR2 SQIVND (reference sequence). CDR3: CASSAAGGTKNIQYF. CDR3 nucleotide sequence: TGTGCCAGTAGTGCCGCGGGGGGAACCAAAAACATTCAGTACTTC.

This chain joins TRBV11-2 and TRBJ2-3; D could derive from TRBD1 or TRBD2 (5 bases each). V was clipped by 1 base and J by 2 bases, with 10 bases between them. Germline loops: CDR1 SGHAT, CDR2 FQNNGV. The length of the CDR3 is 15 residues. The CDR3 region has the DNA TGTGCCAGCAGCTTAGGGGTGGGGACCACAGATACGCAGTATTTT. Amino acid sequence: CASSLGVGTTDTQYF.

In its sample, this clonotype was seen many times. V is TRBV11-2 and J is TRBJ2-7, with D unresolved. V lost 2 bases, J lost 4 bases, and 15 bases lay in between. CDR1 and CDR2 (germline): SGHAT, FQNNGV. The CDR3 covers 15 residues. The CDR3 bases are TGTGCCAGCAGCTTATATGGCCTCGGGCCTTACGAGCAGTACTTC. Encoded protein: CASSLYGLGPYEQYF.

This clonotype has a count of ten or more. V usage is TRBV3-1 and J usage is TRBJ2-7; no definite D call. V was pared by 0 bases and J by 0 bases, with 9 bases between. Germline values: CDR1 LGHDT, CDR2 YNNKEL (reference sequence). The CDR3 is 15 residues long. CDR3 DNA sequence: TGTGCCAGCAGCCAAGATCTGACGGTCTCCTACGAGCAGTACTTC. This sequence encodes CASSQDLTVSYEQYF.

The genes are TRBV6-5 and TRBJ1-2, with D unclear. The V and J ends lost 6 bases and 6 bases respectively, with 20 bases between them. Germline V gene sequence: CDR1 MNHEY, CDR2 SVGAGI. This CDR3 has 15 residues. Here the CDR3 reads CASSGVREGGDGYTF. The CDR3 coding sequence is TGTGCCAGCAGCGGGGTTCGGGAGGGTGGTGATGGCTACACCTTC.

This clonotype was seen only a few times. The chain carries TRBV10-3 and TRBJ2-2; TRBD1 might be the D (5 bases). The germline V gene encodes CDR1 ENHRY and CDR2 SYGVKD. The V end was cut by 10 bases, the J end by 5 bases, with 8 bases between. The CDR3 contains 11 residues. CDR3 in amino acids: CATSGTGELFF. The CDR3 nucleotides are TGTGCCACCTCAGGGACCGGGGAGCTGTTTTTT.

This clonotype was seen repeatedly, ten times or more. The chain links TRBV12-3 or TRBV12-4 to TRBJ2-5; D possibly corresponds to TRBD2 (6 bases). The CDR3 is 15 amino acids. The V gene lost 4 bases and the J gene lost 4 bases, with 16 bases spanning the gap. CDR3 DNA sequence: TGTGCCAGCAGTTCTCGTCTAGCGCCTGGAGAGACCCAGTACTTC. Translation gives CASSSRLAPGETQYF.

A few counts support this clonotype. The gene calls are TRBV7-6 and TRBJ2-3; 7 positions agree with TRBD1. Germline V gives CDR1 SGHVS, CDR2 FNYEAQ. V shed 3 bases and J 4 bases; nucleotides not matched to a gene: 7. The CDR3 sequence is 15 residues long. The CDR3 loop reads CASSFSTGRADTQYF. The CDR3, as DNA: TGTGCCAGCAGCTTTTCGACAGGGCGGGCAGATACGCAGTATTTT.

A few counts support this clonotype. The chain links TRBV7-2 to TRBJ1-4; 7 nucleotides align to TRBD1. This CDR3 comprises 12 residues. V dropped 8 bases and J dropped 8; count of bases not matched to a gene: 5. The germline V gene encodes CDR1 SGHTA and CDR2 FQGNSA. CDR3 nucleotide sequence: TGTGCCAGCGGCAGGGGGTACGAAAAACTGTTTTTT. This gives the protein CASGRGYEKLFF. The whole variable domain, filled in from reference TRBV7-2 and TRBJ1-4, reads GAGVSQSPSNKVTEKGKDVELRCDPISGHTALYWYRQSLGQGLEFLIYFQGNSAPDKSGLPSDRFSAERTGGSVSTLTIQRTQQEDSAVYLCASGRGYEKLFFGSGTQLSVL.

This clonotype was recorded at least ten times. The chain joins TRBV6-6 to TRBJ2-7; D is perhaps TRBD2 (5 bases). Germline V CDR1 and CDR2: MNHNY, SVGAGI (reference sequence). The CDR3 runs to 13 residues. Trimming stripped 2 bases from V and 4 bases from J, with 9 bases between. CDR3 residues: CASSYEGTYEQYF. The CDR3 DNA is TGTGCCAGCAGTTACGAGGGCACATACGAGCAGTACTTC.

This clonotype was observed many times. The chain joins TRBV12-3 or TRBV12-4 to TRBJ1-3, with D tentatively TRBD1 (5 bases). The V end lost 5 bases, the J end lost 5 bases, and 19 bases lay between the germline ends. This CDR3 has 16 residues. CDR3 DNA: TGTGCCAGCAGTGAGACAGTGCCGGGAGCAAGAAACACCATATATTTT. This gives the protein CASSETVPGARNTIYF.

The DNA for the CDR3 is TGTGCCAGCAGTTTATCGGGGGGACGGGAGACCCAGTACTTC. Residues: CASSLSGGRETQYF. The chain recombines TRBV28 with TRBJ2-5, with 7 bases lining up with TRBD2. The germline CDR1 and CDR2 sequences are MDHEN and SYDVKM. Losses at the gene ends were 1 base for V and 5 bases for J; bases not matched to a gene: 4. The CDR3 has 14 residues. The full variable domain, with the rest looked up from reference TRBV28 and TRBJ2-5, is DVKVTQSSRYLVKRTGEKVFLECVQDMDHENMFWYRQDPGLGLRLIYFSYDVKMKEKGDIPEGYSVSREKKERFSLILESASTNQTSMYLCASSLSGGRETQYFGPGTRLLVL.

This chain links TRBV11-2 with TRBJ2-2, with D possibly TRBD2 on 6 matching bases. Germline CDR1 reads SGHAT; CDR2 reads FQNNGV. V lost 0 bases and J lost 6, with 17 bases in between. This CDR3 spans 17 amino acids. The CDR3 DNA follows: TGTGCCAGCAGCTTAGAATCGGGACTCCCGCCCCCCGGGGAGCTGTTTTTT. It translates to CASSLESGLPPPGELFF.

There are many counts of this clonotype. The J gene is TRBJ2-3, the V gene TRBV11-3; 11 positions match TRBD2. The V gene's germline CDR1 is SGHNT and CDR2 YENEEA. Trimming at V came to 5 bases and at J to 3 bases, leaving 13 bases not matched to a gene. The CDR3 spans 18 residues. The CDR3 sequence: CASSPGLAGGLVTDTQYF. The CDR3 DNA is TGTGCCAGCAGCCCCGGTTTAGCGGGGGGGCTTGTAACAGATACGCAGTATTTT.

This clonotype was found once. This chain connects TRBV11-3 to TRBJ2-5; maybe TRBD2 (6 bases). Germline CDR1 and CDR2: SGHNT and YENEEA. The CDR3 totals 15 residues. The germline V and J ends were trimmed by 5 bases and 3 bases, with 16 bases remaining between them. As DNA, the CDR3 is TGTGCCAGCAGCGTTGCACGGGGGTACGAAGAGACCCAGTACTTC. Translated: CASSVARGYEETQYF.

CDR3 amino acids: CASSLFDSYEQYF. CDR3 bases: TGTGCCAGCAGCTTATTCGACAGCTACGAGCAGTACTTC. V and J are TRBV7-6 and TRBJ2-7; D is possibly TRBD1 (5 bases). Germline CDR1 SGHVS, CDR2 FNYEAQ. Trimming left V 2 bases short and J 3 bases short, with 8 bases between. CDR3 length: 13 residues.

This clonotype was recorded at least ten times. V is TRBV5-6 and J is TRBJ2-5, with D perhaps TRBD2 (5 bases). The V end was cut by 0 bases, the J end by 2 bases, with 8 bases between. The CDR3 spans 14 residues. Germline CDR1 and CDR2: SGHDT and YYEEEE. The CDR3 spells CASSLEPGQETQYF. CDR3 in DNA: TGTGCCAGCAGCTTGGAGCCGGGGCAAGAGACCCAGTACTTC.

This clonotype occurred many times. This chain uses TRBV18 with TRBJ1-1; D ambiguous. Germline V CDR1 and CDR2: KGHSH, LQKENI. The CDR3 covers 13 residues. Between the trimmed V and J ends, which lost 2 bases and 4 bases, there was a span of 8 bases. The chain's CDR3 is CASSPGSPTEAFF. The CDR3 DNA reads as TGTGCCAGCTCACCAGGGTCCCCCACTGAAGCTTTCTTT.

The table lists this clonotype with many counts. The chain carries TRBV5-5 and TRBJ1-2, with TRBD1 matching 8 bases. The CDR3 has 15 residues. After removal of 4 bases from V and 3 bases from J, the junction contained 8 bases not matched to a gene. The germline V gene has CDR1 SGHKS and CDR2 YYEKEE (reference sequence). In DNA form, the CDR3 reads TGTGCCAGCAGCCGACCCGGACAGGGCGACTATGGCTACACCTTC. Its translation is CASSRPGQGDYGYTF.

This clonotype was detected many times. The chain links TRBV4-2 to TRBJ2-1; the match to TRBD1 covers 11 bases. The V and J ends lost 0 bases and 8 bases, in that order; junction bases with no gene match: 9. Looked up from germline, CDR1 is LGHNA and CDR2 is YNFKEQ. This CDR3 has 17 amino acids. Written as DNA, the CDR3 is TGTGCCAGCAGCCAAGAGCAAGGACAGGGGGCGACGGATGAGCAGTTCTTC. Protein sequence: CASSQEQGQGATDEQFF.

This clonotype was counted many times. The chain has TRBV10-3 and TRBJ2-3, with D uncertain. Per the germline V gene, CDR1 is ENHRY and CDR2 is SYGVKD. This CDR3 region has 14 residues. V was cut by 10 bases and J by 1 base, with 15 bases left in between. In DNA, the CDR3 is TGTGCCACCCGGGCCACGCCGCGCACAGATACGCAGTATTTT. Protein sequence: CATRATPRTDTQYF.

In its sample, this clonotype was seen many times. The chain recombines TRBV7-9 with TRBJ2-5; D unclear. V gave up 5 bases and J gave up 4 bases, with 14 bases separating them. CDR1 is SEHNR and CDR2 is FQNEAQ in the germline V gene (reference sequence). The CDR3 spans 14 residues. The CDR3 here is CASSLVASGETQYF. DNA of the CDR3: TGTGCCAGCAGCCTAGTAGCCTCTGGAGAGACCCAGTACTTC. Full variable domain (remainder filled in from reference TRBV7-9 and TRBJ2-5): DTGVSQNPRHKITKRGQNVTFRCDPISEHNRLYWYRQTLGQGPEFLTYFQNEAQLEKSRLLSDRFSAERPKGSFSTLEIQRTEQGDSAMYLCASSLVASGETQYFGPGTRLLVL.